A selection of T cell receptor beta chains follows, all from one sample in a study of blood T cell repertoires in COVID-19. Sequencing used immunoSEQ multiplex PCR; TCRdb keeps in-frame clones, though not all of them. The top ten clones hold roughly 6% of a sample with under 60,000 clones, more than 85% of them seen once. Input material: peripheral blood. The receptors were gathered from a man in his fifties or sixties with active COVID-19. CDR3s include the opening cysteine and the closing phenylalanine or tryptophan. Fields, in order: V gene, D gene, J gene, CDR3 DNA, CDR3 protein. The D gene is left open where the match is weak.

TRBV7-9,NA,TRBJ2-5,TGTGCCAGCAGCCCACCTTTGGGGGGAGTTGAGACCCAGTACTTC,CASSPPLGGVETQYF
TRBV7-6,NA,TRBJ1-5,TGTGCCAGCAGCCCCGGGGAGGGTTTGCAGCCCCAGCATTTT,CASSPGEGLQPQHF
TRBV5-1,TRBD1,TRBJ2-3,TGCGCCAGCAGCGTCGGACAGGAGATGTATACGCAGTATTTT,CASSVGQEMYTQYF
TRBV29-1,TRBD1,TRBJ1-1,TGCAGCGCCGCTCGGGACAGGGTGGGAACTGAAGCTTTCTTT,CSAARDRVGTEAFF
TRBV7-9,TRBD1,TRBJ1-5,TGTGCCAGCAGCCCGTGGACAGCCCAGGGGGCTAGCAATCAGCCCCAGCATTTT,CASSPWTAQGASNQPQHF
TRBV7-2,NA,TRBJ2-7,TGTGCCAGCAGCCCGGGCCAGGGCCTAAGGGTAGGAGAGCAGTACTTC,CASSPGQGLRVGEQYF
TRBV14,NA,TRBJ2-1,TGTGCCAGCAGCCAAGAAAGGAGCGGTGGCTCCTACAATGAGCAGTTCTTC,CASSQERSGGSYNEQFF
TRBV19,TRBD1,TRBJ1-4,TGTGCCAGTAGTGGGGACAGGGCCAATAATGAAAAACTGTTTTTT,CASSGDRANNEKLFF
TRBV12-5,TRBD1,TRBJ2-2,TGTGCTAGTGGTTTGTTCCAGGGGGCAAAACTGGGCACCGGGGAGCTGTTTTTT,CASGLFQGAKLGTGELFF
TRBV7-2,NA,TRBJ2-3,TGTGCCAGCAGCTCTTTTACCCAGTTTGGGCAGTATTTT,CASSSFTQFGQYF
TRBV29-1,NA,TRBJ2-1,TGCAGCGTTGAAGCTCCGGGGAGCTCCTACAATGAGCAGTTCTTC,CSVEAPGSSYNEQFF
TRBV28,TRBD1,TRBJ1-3,TGTGCCAGCAGTTTGACAGGGCCCCCACTCTCTGGAAACACCATATATTTT,CASSLTGPPLSGNTIYF
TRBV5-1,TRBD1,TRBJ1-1,TGCGCCAGCAGTTACCGAGACAGGGCCCTGCGTTTAGCTGAAGCTTTCTTT,CASSYRDRALRLAEAFF